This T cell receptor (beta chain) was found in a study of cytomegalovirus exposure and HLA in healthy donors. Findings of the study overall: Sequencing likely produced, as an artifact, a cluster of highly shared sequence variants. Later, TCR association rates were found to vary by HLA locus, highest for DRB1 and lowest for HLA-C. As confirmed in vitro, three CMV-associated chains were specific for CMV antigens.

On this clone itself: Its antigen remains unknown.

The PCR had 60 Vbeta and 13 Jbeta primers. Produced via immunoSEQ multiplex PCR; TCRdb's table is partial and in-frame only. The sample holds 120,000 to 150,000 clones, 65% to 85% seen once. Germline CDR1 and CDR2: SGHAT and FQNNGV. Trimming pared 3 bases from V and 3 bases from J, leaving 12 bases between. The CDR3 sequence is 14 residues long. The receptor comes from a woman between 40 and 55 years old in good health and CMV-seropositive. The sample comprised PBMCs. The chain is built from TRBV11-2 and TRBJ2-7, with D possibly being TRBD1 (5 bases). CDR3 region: CASSLNGRDYEQYF. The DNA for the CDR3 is TGTGCCAGCAGCTTGAATGGCAGGGACTACGAGCAGTACTTC.